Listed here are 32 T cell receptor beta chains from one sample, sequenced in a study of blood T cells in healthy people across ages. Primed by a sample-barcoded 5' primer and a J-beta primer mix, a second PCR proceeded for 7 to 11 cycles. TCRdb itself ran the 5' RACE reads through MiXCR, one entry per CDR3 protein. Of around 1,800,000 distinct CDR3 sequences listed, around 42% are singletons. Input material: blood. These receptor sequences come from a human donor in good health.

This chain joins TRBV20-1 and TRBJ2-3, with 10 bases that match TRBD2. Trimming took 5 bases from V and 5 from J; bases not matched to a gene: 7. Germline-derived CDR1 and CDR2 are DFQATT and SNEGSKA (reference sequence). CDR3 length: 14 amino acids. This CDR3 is CSAEAGGRRDTQYF. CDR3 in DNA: TGCAGTGCTGAAGCGGGGGGGCGGAGAGATACGCAGTATTTT.

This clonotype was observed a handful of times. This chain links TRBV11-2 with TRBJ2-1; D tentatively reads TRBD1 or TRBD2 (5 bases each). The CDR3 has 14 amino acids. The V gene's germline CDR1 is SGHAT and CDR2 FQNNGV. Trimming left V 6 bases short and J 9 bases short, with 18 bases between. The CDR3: CASSPLRGVLEQFF. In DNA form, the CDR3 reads TGTGCCAGCAGTCCCCTTAGAGGGGTTCTTGAGCAGTTCTTC.

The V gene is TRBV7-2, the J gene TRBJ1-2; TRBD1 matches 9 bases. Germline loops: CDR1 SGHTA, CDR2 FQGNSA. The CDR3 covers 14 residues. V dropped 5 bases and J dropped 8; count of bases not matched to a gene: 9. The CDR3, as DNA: TGTGCCAGCAGCCAATCTCGGGACAGGGCAGGCTACACCTTC. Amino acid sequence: CASSQSRDRAGYTF.

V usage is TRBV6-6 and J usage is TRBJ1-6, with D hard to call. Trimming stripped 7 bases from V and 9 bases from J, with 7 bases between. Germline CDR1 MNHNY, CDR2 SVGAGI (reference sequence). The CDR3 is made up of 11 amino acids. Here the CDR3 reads CASMGGSPLHF. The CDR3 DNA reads TGTGCCAGCATGGGCGGTTCACCCCTCCACTTT.

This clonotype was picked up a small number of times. CDR3 sequence (DNA): TGTGCCAGCAGCCCGACACGGGACACCCTCTCTGGGGCCAACGTCCTGACTTTC. Protein product: CASSPTRDTLSGANVLTF. The chain has TRBV7-9 and TRBJ2-6; TRBD1 is a possible D gene (6 bases). The CDR3 is 18 amino acids. V was pared by 5 bases and J by 0 bases, with 17 bases between. Germline CDR1 and CDR2: SEHNR and FQNEAQ (reference sequence).

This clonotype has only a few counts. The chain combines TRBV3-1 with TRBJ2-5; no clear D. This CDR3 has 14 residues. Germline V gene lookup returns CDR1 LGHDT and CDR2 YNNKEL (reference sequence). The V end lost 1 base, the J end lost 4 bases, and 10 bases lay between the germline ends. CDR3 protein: CASSQGGFPETQYF. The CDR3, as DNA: TGTGCCAGCAGCCAAGGGGGATTCCCAGAGACCCAGTACTTC.

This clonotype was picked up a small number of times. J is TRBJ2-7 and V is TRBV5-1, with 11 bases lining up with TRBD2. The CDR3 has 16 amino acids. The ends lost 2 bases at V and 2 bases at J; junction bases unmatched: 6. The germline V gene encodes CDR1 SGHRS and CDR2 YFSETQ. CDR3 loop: CASSLISSGGTYEQYF. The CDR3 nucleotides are TGCGCCAGCAGCTTAATATCTAGCGGGGGGACCTACGAGCAGTACTTC.

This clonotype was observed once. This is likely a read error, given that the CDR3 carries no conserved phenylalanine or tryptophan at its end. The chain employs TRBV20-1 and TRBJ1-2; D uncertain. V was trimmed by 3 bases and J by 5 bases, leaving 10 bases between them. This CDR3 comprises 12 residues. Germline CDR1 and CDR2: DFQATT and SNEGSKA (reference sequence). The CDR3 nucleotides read TGCAGTGCTAGTCAAGGGCCATATGGCTACACCTGC. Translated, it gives CSASQGPYGYTC.

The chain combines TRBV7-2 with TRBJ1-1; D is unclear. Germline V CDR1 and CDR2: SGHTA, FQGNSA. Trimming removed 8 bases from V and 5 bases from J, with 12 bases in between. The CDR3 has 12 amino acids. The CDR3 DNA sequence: TGTGCCAGCCAAGCGGTAGGGACTGAAGCTTTCTTT. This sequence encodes CASQAVGTEAFF.

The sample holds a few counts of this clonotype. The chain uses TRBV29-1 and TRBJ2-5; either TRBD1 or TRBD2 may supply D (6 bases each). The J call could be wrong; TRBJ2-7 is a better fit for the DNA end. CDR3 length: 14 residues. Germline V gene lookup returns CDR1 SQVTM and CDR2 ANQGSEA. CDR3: CSVGFRGQRYEQYF. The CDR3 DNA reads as TGCAGCGTCGGGTTCCGGGGGCAACGGTACGAGCAGTACTTC.

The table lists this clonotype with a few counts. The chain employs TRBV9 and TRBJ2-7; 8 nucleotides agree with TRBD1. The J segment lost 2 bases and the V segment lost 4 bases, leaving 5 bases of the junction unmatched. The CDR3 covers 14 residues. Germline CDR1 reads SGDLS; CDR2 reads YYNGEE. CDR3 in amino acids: CASSPQDRAYEQYF. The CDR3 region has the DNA TGTGCCAGCAGCCCTCAGGACAGGGCCTACGAGCAGTACTTC.

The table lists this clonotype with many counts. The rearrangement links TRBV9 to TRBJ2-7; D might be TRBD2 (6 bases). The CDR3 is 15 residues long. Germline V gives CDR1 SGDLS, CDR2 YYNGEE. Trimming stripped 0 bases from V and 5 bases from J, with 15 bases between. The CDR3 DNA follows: TGTGCCAGCAGCGTAGGAGGGCGGGGATTAAACGAGCAGTACTTC. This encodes CASSVGGRGLNEQYF.

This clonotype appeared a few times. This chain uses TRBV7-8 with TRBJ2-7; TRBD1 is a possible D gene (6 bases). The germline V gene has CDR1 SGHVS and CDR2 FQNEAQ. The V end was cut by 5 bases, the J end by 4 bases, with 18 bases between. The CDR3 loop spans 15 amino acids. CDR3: CASSPARGYRYEQYF. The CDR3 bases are TGTGCCAGCAGCCCCGCGAGGGGGTATCGGTACGAGCAGTACTTC.

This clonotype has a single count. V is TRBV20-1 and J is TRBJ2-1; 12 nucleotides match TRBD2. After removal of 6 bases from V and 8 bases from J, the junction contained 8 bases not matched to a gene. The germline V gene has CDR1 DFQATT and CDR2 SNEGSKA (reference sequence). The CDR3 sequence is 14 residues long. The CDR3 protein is CSAGGLAGLDEQFF. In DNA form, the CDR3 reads TGCAGTGCGGGGGGACTAGCGGGTTTGGATGAGCAGTTCTTC.

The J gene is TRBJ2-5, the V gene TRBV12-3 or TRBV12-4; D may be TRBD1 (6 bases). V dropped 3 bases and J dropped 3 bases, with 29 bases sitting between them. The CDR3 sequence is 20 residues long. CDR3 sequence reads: CASSLIPRPRRGAGEETQYF. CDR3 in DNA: TGTGCCAGCAGTTTGATCCCCCGGCCCCGTCGAGGGGCAGGGGAAGAGACCCAGTACTTC.

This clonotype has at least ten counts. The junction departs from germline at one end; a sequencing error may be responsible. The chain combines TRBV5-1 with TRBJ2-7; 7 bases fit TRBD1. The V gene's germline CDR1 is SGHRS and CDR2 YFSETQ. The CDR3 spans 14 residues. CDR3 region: CASSLGQSSYEQYF. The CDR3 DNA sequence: TGTGCCAGCAGCTTGGGACAGAGCTCCTACGAGCAGTACTTC.

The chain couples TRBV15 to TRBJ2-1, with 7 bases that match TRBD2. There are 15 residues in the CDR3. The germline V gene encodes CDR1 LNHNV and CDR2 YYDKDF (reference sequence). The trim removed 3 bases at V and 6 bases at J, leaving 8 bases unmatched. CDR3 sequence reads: CATSRGGGLFNEQFF. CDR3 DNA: TGTGCCACCAGCAGGGGGGGAGGGCTTTTCAATGAGCAGTTCTTC.

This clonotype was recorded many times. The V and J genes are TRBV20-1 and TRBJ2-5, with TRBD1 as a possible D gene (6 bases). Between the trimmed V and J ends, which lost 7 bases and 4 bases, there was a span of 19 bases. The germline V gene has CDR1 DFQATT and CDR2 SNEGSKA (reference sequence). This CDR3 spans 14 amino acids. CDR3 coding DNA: TGCAGTGTTATAGACGCAGGGGTTGGAGAGACCCAGTACTTC. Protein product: CSVIDAGVGETQYF.

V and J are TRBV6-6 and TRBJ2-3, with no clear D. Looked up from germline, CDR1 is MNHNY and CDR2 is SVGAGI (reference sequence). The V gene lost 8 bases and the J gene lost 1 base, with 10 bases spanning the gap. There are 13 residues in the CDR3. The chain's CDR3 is CASAGPRTDTQYF. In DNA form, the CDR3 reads TGTGCCAGCGCCGGGCCCCGCACAGATACGCAGTATTTT.

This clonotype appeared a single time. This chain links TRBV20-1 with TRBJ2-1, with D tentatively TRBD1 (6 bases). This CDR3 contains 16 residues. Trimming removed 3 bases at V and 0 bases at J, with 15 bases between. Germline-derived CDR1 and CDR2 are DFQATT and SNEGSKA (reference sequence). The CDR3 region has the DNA TGCAGTGCTAGGTCCTCGGGACAAATCTCCTACAATGAGCAGTTCTTC. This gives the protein CSARSSGQISYNEQFF.

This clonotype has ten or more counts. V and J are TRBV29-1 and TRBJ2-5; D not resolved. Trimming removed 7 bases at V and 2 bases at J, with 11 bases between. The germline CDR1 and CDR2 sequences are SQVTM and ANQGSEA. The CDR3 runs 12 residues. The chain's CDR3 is CSALVPQETQYF. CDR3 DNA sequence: TGCAGCGCCCTGGTACCTCAAGAGACCCAGTACTTC.

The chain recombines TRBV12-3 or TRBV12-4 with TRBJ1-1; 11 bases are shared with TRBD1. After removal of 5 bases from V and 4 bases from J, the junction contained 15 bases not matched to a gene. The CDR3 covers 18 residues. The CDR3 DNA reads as TGTGCCAGCAGTCCGTTCGGACAGGGGGCGCCCGGAGGCACTGAAGCTTTCTTT. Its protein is CASSPFGQGAPGGTEAFF.

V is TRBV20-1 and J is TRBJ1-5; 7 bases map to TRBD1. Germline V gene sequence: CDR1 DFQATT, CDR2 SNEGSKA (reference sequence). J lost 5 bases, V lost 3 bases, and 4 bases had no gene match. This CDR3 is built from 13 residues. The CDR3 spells CSARDRPHQPQHF. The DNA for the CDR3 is TGCAGTGCTAGGGACAGGCCCCATCAGCCCCAGCATTTT.

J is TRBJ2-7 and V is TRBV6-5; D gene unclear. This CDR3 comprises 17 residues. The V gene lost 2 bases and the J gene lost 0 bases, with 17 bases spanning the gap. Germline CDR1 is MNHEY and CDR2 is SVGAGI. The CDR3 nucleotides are TGTGCCAGCAGTTACGCCGCCCTAGTTGGCGTCTCCTACGAGCAGTACTTC. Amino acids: CASSYAALVGVSYEQYF.

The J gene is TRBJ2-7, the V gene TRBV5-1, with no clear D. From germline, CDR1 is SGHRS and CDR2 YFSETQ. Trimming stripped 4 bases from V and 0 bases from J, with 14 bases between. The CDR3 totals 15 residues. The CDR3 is CASSPPSRPSYEQYF. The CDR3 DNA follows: TGCGCCAGCAGCCCGCCGTCCCGTCCCTCCTACGAGCAGTACTTC.

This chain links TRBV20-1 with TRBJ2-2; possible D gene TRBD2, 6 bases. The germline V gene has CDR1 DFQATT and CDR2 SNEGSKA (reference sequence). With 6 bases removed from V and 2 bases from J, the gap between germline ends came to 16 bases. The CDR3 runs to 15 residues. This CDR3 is CSAAEGTPNTGELFF. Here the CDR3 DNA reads TGCAGTGCCGCAGAGGGGACTCCTAACACCGGGGAGCTGTTTTTT.

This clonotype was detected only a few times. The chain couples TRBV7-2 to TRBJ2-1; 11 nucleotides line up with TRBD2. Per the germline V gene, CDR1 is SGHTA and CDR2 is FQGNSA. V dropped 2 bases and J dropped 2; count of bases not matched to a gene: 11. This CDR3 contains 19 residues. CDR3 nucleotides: TGTGCCAGCAGCTTAATACTAGCGGGGGCCGAAGACCCCTACAATGAGCAGTTCTTC. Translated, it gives CASSLILAGAEDPYNEQFF.

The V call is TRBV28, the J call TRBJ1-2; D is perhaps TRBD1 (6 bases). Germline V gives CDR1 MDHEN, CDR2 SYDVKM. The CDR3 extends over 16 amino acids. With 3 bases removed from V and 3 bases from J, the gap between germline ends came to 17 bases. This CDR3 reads CASSFSTGISYYGYTF. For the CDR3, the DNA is TGTGCCAGCAGTTTTTCGACAGGAATCTCTTACTATGGCTACACCTTC.

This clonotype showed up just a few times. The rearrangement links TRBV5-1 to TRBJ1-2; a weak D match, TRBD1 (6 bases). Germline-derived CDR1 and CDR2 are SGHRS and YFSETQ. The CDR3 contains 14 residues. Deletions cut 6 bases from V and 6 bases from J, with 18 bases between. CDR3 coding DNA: TGCGCCAGCAACCCGGGACACCAAACGGATGGCTACACCTTC. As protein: CASNPGHQTDGYTF. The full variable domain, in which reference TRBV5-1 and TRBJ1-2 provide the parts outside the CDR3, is KAGVTQTPRYLIKTRGQQVTLSCSPISGHRSVSWYQQTPGQGLQFLFEYFSETQRNKGNFPGRFSGRQFSNSRSEMNVSTLELGDSALYLCASNPGHQTDGYTFGSGTRLTVV.

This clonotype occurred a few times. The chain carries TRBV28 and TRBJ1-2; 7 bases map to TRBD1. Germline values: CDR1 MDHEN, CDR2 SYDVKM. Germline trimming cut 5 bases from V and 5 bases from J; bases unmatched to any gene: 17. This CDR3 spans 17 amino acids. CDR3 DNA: TGTGCCAGCAGTCTAGGCGCAGGGGGTGGTGGCGTTTATGGCTACACCTTC. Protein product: CASSLGAGGGGVYGYTF.

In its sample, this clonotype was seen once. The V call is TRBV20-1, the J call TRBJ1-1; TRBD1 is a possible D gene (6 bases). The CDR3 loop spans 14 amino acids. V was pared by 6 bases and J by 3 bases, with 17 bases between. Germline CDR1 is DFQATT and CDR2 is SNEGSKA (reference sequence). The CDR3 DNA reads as TGCAGTGCCGCAGGGGAGTTGGTCTACACTGAAGCTTTCTTT. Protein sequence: CSAAGELVYTEAFF.

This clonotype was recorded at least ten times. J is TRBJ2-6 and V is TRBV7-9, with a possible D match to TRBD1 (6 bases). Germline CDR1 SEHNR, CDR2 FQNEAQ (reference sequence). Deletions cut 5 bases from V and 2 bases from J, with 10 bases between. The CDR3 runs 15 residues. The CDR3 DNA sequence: TGTGCCAGCAGCCCCCGGACAGCTGGGGCCAACGTCCTGACTTTC. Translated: CASSPRTAGANVLTF.